The rows below give T cell receptor beta chains drawn from one sample of a study of blood T cell repertoires in COVID-19. This table comes from immunoSEQ multiplex PCR, and its TCRdb copy is limited to in-frame clones, with some not included. The sample has under 200,000 clones, around 89% seen once; the top ten hold roughly 0.77%. Sequencing was performed on PBMCs or T cells enriched from blood (not recorded which). The receptors were sampled from a young woman who had recovered from COVID-19. The CDR3 runs from the conserved cysteine through the conserved F or W. D genes are given only for firm matches. Clone size appears in some rows only: once, few, many, or a class for an expanded clone.

CDR3nt: TGTGCCAGCAGCCCTCAAGGGAGGGACTACGAGCAGTACTTC; CDR3aa: CASSPQGRDYEQYF; j_gene: TRBJ2-7; v_gene: TRBV7-9; abundance: -; d_gene: TRBD2
CDR3nt: TGTGCCAGCAGTCGCGGCAGGGTGGGCTACGAGCAGTACTTC; CDR3aa: CASSRGRVGYEQYF; j_gene: TRBJ2-7; v_gene: TRBV6-5; abundance: -; d_gene: -
CDR3nt: TGTGCCAGCAGTTACTTCGGCAGGGGGGACACCGGGGAGCTGTTTTTT; CDR3aa: CASSYFGRGDTGELFF; j_gene: TRBJ2-2; v_gene: TRBV6-5; abundance: -; d_gene: -
CDR3nt: TGTGCCAGCAGTTTAGACAGTTCCCTTCGGGGGGAGAACACTGAAGCTTTCTTT; CDR3aa: CASSLDSSLRGENTEAFF; j_gene: TRBJ1-1; v_gene: TRBV28; abundance: once; d_gene: -
CDR3nt: TGTGCCAGCAGTTTTGGTGGGCCCCCGAACACTGAAGCTTTCTTT; CDR3aa: CASSFGGPPNTEAFF; j_gene: TRBJ1-1; v_gene: TRBV6-2/TRBV6-3; abundance: -; d_gene: -
CDR3nt: TGTGCCAGCAGCTCACTCTACTACACAGATACGCAGTATTTT; CDR3aa: CASSSLYYTDTQYF; j_gene: TRBJ2-3; v_gene: TRBV7-8; abundance: -; d_gene: -
CDR3nt: TGTGCCAGCAGCTTGGGTCCCCGAGGCACTGAAGCTTTCTTT; CDR3aa: CASSLGPRGTEAFF; j_gene: TRBJ1-1; v_gene: TRBV5-4; abundance: -; d_gene: -
CDR3nt: TGTGCCAGCAGTTTCGCAGATACGCAGTATTTT; CDR3aa: CASSFADTQYF; j_gene: TRBJ2-3; v_gene: TRBV12-3/TRBV12-4; abundance: -; d_gene: -
CDR3nt: TGTGCCAGCAGCCCTCCGGGACAGGACAATTCACCCCTCCACTTT; CDR3aa: CASSPPGQDNSPLHF; j_gene: TRBJ1-6; v_gene: TRBV3-1/TRBV3-2; abundance: -; d_gene: TRBD1
CDR3nt: TGTGCCAGCAGTCTCACCAGTTCCTCCTACGAGCAGTACTTC; CDR3aa: CASSLTSSSYEQYF; j_gene: TRBJ2-7; v_gene: TRBV6-5; abundance: -; d_gene: -
CDR3nt: TGTGCCAGTAGTATTGGGGTCGGAGGGACCTACGAGCAGTACTTC; CDR3aa: CASSIGVGGTYEQYF; j_gene: TRBJ2-7; v_gene: TRBV19; abundance: -; d_gene: -
CDR3nt: TGTGCCTGGAGTCCCAGGCAAGAGACCCAGTACTTC; CDR3aa: CAWSPRQETQYF; j_gene: TRBJ2-5; v_gene: TRBV30; abundance: -; d_gene: -
CDR3nt: TGTGCCAGCAGACTAGCGGGAGAAGGGACCGGGGAGCTGTTTTTT; CDR3aa: CASRLAGEGTGELFF; j_gene: TRBJ2-2; v_gene: TRBV9; abundance: -; d_gene: TRBD2
CDR3nt: TGTGCCAGCACCAATGCGGGACTAGCGCGGGAGCTGTTTTTT; CDR3aa: CASTNAGLARELFF; j_gene: TRBJ2-2; v_gene: TRBV28; abundance: -; d_gene: TRBD2
CDR3nt: TGCGCCAGCAGCGAGGGACTAGCGGGAGTTGGTGAGCAGTTCTTC; CDR3aa: CASSEGLAGVGEQFF; j_gene: TRBJ2-1; v_gene: TRBV5-1; abundance: -; d_gene: TRBD2
CDR3nt: TGTGCCAGTAGTATCCGGGACAACTCCTACGAGCAGTACTTC; CDR3aa: CASSIRDNSYEQYF; j_gene: TRBJ2-7; v_gene: TRBV19; abundance: -; d_gene: -
CDR3nt: TGTGCCTGGAGTATCGACGAGCGATACGAGCAGTACTTC; CDR3aa: CAWSIDERYEQYF; j_gene: TRBJ2-7; v_gene: TRBV30; abundance: few; d_gene: -
CDR3nt: TGCGCCAGCAGCCAAGGACTTCAACGGGGGTTTCCCTACGAGCAGTACTTC; CDR3aa: CASSQGLQRGFPYEQYF; j_gene: TRBJ2-7; v_gene: TRBV4-3; abundance: -; d_gene: -
CDR3nt: TGTGCCAGCAGCTTAGCCGGGACTAGGTTCGCCGAGCAGTACTTC; CDR3aa: CASSLAGTRFAEQYF; j_gene: TRBJ2-7; v_gene: TRBV7-2; abundance: -; d_gene: TRBD2
CDR3nt: TGTGCCAGCAGTGAGGGCAGCTCGGCTTTCTTT; CDR3aa: CASSEGSSAFF; j_gene: TRBJ1-1; v_gene: TRBV2; abundance: -; d_gene: -
CDR3nt: TGCGCCAGCAGCCTCCGACAGGCGCTAGCGGGAGGGCCGGGCGAGCAGTACTTC; CDR3aa: CASSLRQALAGGPGEQYF; j_gene: TRBJ2-7; v_gene: TRBV4-1; abundance: -; d_gene: TRBD2
CDR3nt: TGTGCCAGTAGTTCGATAACGACGGACACCTACGAGCAGTACTTC; CDR3aa: CASSSITTDTYEQYF; j_gene: TRBJ2-7; v_gene: TRBV19; abundance: once; d_gene: -
CDR3nt: TGTGCCAGCAGCTGGATCGACAGATCGAACACTGAAGCTTTCTTT; CDR3aa: CASSWIDRSNTEAFF; j_gene: TRBJ1-1; v_gene: TRBV5-5; abundance: -; d_gene: -
CDR3nt: TGTGCCAGCAGCTTTAGGGGCACCGGGGAGCTGTTTTTT; CDR3aa: CASSFRGTGELFF; j_gene: TRBJ2-2; v_gene: TRBV5-5; abundance: -; d_gene: -
CDR3nt: TGCGCCAGCAGCCAAGTTTCCGGGCTAGCGGGACGGGAGCAGTACTTC; CDR3aa: CASSQVSGLAGREQYF; j_gene: TRBJ2-7; v_gene: TRBV4-3; abundance: -; d_gene: TRBD2
CDR3nt: TGTGCCAGCAGTCCACCCGGGAGACTGAATTCACCCCTCCACTTT; CDR3aa: CASSPPGRLNSPLHF; j_gene: TRBJ1-6; v_gene: TRBV28; abundance: -; d_gene: -
CDR3nt: TGTGCCAGCAGCCCCATTAGCGGAGCGCCCGGGGGCTACGAGCAGTACTTC; CDR3aa: CASSPISGAPGGYEQYF; j_gene: TRBJ2-7; v_gene: TRBV5-5; abundance: -; d_gene: -
CDR3nt: TGTGCCAGCAGTCCGTGGACAGGGCAAGGACTAGGGGGCAATGAGCAGTTCTTC; CDR3aa: CASSPWTGQGLGGNEQFF; j_gene: TRBJ2-1; v_gene: TRBV27; abundance: -; d_gene: -
CDR3nt: TGCGCCAGCAGCTTGTCTAGCGGGAGCTACGAGCAGTACTTC; CDR3aa: CASSLSSGSYEQYF; j_gene: TRBJ2-7; v_gene: TRBV5-1; abundance: -; d_gene: TRBD2
CDR3nt: TGTGCCAGCAGTCTCGAGCTAGAGGTGAACATTCAGTACTTC; CDR3aa: CASSLELEVNIQYF; j_gene: TRBJ2-4; v_gene: TRBV6-5; abundance: once; d_gene: -
CDR3nt: TGTGCCAGCAGCGTAGTACTAGCGGGAGGGAAAAATGAGCAGTTCTTC; CDR3aa: CASSVVLAGGKNEQFF; j_gene: TRBJ2-1; v_gene: TRBV9; abundance: -; d_gene: TRBD2
CDR3nt: TGTGCCAGCAGTTTGACGGGTTACACTGAAGCTTTCTTT; CDR3aa: CASSLTGYTEAFF; j_gene: TRBJ1-1; v_gene: TRBV27; abundance: -; d_gene: -
CDR3nt: TGTGCCAGCAGCCAAGATGAGCGGAAAGCTCGGGGTGAAAAACTGTTTTTT; CDR3aa: CASSQDERKARGEKLFF; j_gene: TRBJ1-4; v_gene: TRBV3-1/TRBV3-2; abundance: -; d_gene: -
CDR3nt: TGCGCCAGCAGCTTAGGACAGGGGGCCCTAGCTAACTATGGCTACACCTTC; CDR3aa: CASSLGQGALANYGYTF; j_gene: TRBJ1-2; v_gene: TRBV5-1; abundance: -; d_gene: TRBD1
CDR3nt: TGTGCCAGCAGTTTAATGGAGTCAGATACGCAGTATTTT; CDR3aa: CASSLMESDTQYF; j_gene: TRBJ2-3; v_gene: TRBV28; abundance: -; d_gene: -